The entry that follows covers one TCR beta chain sequence. Its matching antigen is unknown. The data derive from a study of OX40 agonist ivuxolimab in advanced cancers. Background on the study: Patients assigned to dose escalation were diagnosed with hepatocellular carcinoma, melanoma, renal cell or head and neck cancer. Study-level results: At 0.1 to 3.0 mg/kg, CD4+ and CD8+ blood T cells expanded clonally by week 6.

At baseline, cycle 4 day 1, and cycle 7 day 1, blood was sampled. Some clones are missing from TCRdb's copy, which holds only in-frame ones; the method was immunoSEQ multiplex PCR. The table records more than 60,000 clones, 85% to 90% of them present only once. Germline V gene sequence: CDR1 SGDLS, CDR2 YYNGEE. With V trimmed by 3 bases and J by 7 bases, 12 bases remained unmatched. The CDR3 has 16 residues. This clonotype was sampled from an adult with an advanced solid tumor such as melanoma, head and neck, liver or kidney cancer. The specimen comprised CD4+ or CD8+ T cells sorted from blood, sampled in a trial of the OX40 agonist ivuxolimab. J is TRBJ2-3 and V is TRBV9; 9 bases are shared with TRBD2. CDR3 DNA sequence: TGTGCCAGCAGCGGAAGACTAGCGGACAAGGGAAATACGCAGTATTTT. It codes for CASSGRLADKGNTQYF.